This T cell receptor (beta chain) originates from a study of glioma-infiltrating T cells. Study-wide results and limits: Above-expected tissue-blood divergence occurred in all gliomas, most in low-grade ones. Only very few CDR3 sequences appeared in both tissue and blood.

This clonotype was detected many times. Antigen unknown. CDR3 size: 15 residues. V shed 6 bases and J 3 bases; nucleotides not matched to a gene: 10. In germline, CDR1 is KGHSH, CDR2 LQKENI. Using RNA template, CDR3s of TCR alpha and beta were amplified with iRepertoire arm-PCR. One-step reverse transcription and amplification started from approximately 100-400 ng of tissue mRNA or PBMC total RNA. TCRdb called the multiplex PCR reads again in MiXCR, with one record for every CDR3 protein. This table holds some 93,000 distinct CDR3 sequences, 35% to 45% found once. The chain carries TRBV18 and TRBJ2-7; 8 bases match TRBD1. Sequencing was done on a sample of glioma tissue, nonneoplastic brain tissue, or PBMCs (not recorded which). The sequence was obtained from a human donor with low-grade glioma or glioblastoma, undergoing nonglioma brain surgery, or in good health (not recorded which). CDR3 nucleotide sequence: TGTGCCAGCTCGCCAGACAGGGGTGGATTCTACGAGCAGTACTTC. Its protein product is CASSPDRGGFYEQYF.